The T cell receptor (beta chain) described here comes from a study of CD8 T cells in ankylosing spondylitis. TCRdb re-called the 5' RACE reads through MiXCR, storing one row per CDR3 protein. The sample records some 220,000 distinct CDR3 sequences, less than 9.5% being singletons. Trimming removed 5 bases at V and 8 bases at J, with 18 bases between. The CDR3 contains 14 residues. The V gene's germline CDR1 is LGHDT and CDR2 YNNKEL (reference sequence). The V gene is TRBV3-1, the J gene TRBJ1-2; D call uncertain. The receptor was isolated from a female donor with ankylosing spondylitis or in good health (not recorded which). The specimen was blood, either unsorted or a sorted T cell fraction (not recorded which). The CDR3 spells CASSSDKHVGGYTF. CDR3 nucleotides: TGTGCCAGCAGCTCAGATAAGCATGTTGGGGGCTACACCTTC.